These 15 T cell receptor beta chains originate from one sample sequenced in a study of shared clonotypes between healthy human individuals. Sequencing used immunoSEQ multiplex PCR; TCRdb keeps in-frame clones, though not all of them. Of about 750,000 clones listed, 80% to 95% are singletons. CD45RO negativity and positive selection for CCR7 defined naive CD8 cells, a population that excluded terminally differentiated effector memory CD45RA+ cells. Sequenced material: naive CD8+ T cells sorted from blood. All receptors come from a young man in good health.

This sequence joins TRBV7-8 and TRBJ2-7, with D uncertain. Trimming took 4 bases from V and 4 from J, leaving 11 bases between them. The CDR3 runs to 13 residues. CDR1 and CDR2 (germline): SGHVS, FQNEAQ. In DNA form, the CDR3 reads TGTGCCAGCAGCTCTGGGCCTTCGTACGAGCAGTACTTC. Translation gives CASSSGPSYEQYF.

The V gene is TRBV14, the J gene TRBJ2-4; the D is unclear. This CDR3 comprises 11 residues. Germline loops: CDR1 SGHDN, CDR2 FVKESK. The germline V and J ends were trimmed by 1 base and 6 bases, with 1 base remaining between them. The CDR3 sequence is CASSQGNIQYF. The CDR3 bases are TGTGCCAGCAGCCAAGGAAACATTCAGTACTTC.

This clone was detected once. CDR3 in amino acids: CASSLAPGLGTYNEQFF. The CDR3 bases are TGTGCCAGCAGTTTAGCCCCGGGACTAGGGACCTACAATGAGCAGTTCTTC. V usage is TRBV27 and J usage is TRBJ2-1; 8 bases are shared with TRBD2. The CDR3 is made up of 17 amino acids. The germline V gene encodes CDR1 MNHEY and CDR2 SMNVEV (reference sequence). V lost 2 bases to trimming and J lost 2 bases; unmatched junction nucleotides: 8.

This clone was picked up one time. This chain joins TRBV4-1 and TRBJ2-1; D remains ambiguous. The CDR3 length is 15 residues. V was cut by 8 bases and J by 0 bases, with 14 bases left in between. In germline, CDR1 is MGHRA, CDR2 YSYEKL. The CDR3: CASQVGSSSYNEQFF. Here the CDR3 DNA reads TGCGCCAGCCAGGTGGGGTCGAGCTCCTACAATGAGCAGTTCTTC.

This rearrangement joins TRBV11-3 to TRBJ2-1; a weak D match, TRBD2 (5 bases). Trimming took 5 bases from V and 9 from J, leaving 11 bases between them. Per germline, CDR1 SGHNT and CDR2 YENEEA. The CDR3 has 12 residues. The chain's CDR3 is CASSDIGSEQFF. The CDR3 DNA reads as TGTGCCAGCAGCGATATAGGGAGTGAGCAGTTCTTC.

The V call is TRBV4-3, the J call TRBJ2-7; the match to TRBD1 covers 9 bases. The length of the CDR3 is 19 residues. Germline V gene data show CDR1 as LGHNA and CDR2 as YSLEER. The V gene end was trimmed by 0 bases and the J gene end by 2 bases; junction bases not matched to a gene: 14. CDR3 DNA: TGCGCCAGCAGCCAAGATTACTTGGATCTGGGACAGGGTCCCTACGAGCAGTACTTC. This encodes CASSQDYLDLGQGPYEQYF.

The CDR3 is CAWSLGVGTGNTIYF. CDR3 bases: TGTGCCTGGAGTCTCGGGGTTGGCACTGGAAACACCATATATTTT. The J gene is TRBJ1-3, the V gene TRBV30; D unclear. Looked up from germline, CDR1 is GTSNPN and CDR2 is SVGIG (reference sequence). The CDR3 is made up of 15 amino acids. The ends were cut back, 2 bases at V and 2 bases at J, with 13 bases in the middle. The full variable domain, in which reference TRBV30 and TRBJ1-3 provide the parts outside the CDR3, is SQTIHQWPATLVQPVGSPLSLECTVEGTSNPNLYWYRQAAGRGLQLLFYSVGIGQISSEVPQNLSASRPQDRQFILSSKKLLLSDSGFYLCAWSLGVGTGNTIYFGEGSWLTVV.

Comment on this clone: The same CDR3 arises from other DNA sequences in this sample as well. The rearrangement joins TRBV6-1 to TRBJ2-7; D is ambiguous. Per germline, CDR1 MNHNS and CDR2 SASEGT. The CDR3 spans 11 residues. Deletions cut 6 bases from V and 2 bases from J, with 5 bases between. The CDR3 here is CASSVPYEQYF. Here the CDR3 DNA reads TGTGCCAGCAGCGTCCCCTACGAGCAGTACTTC.

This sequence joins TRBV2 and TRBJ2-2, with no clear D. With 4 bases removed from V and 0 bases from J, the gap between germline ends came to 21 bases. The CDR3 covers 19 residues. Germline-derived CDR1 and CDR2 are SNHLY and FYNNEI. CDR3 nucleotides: TGTGCCAGCAGTGCACCCGTTCGTGCGACGGTACCGAACACCGGGGAGCTGTTTTTT. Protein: CASSAPVRATVPNTGELFF.

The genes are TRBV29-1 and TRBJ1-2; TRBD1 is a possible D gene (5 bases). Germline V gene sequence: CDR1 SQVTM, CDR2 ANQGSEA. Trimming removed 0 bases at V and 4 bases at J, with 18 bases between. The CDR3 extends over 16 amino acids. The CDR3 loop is CSVEDSRRESSYGYTF. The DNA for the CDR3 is TGCAGCGTTGAAGATTCCCGCAGGGAGTCTTCCTATGGCTACACCTTC. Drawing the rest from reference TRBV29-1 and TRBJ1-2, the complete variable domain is SAVISQKPSRDICQRGTSLTIQCQVDSQVTMMFWYRQQPGQSLTLIATANQGSEATYESGFVIDKFPISRPNLTFSTLTVSNMSPEDSSIYLCSVEDSRRESSYGYTFGSGTRLTVV.

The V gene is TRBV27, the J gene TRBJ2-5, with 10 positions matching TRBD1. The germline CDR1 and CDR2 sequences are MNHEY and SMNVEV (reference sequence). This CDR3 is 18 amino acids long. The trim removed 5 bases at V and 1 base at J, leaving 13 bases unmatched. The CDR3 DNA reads TGTGCCAGCAGTCAGGGACAGGGGAGGATAGAGCTCCAAGAGACCCAGTACTTC. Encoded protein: CASSQGQGRIELQETQYF.

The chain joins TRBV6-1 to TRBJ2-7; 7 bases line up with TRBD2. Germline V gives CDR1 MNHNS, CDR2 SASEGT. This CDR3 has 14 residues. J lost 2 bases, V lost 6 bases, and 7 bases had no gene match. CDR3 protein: CASSSREEAYEQYF. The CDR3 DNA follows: TGTGCCAGCAGCTCCCGGGAGGAAGCCTACGAGCAGTACTTC.

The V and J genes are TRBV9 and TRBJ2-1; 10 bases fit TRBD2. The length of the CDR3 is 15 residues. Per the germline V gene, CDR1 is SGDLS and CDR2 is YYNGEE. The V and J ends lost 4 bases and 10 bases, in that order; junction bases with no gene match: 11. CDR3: CASSSPEREGHEQFF. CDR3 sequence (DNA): TGTGCCAGCAGCTCACCAGAGCGGGAGGGCCACGAGCAGTTCTTC.

The CDR3 protein is CSVEDHSRVGTGELFF. Here the CDR3 DNA reads TGCAGCGTTGAAGATCATTCTAGGGTCGGCACCGGGGAGCTGTTTTTT. V usage is TRBV29-1 and J usage is TRBJ2-2, with D unclear. Deletions cut 0 bases from V and 4 bases from J, with 15 bases between. This CDR3 is built from 16 residues. CDR1 is SQVTM and CDR2 is ANQGSEA in the germline V gene.

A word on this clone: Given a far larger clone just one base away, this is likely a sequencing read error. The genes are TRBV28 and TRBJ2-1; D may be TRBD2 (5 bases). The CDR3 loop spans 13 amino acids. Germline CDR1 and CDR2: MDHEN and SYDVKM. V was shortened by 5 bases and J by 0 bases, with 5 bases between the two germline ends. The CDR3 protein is CASSGSSYNEQFF. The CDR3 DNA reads TGTGCCAGCAGTGGGAGCTCCTACAATGAGCAGTTCTTC. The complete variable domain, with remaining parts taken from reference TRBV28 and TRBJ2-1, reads DVKVTQSSRYLVKRTGEKVFLECVQDMDHENMFWYRQDPGLGLRLIYFSYDVKMKEKGDIPEGYSVSREKKERFSLILESASTNQTSMYLCASSGSSYNEQFFGPGTRLTVL.